Reported below is one T cell receptor (beta chain). Its specificity is not known. The entry originates in a study of cytomegalovirus exposure and HLA in healthy donors. The CDR3 is made up of 15 amino acids. V was trimmed by 5 bases and J by 0 bases, leaving 11 bases between them. CDR1 MNHNY and CDR2 SVGAGI come from the germline V gene (reference sequence). At collection, donors were nominally healthy, but unrecorded immune exposures were probable. With 60 Vbeta and 13 Jbeta primers, the PCR was carried out. Clones were read by immunoSEQ multiplex PCR, and TCRdb kept only the in-frame ones, dropping some. This sample has roughly 100,000 clones, with roughly three quarters found just once. Whole-study findings and limits: Some segments of the V type, notably TRBV6-2 and TRBV6-3, were excluded as indistinguishable. TCR beta chain V- and J-gene trimming was linked, in a later analysis, to a missense variant in DCLRE1C. Among TCR beta chains of equal frequency, HLA-associated ones were more clonally expanded in a later analysis.

Material for sequencing was PBMCs. The chain joins TRBV6-6 to TRBJ2-4; possibly TRBD1 for D (6 bases). The TCR comes from a woman younger than 30 in good health and CMV-seropositive. The CDR3 here is CASSRTELAKNIQYF. In DNA form, the CDR3 reads TGTGCCAGCAGTCGGACAGAGCTAGCCAAAAACATTCAGTACTTC.